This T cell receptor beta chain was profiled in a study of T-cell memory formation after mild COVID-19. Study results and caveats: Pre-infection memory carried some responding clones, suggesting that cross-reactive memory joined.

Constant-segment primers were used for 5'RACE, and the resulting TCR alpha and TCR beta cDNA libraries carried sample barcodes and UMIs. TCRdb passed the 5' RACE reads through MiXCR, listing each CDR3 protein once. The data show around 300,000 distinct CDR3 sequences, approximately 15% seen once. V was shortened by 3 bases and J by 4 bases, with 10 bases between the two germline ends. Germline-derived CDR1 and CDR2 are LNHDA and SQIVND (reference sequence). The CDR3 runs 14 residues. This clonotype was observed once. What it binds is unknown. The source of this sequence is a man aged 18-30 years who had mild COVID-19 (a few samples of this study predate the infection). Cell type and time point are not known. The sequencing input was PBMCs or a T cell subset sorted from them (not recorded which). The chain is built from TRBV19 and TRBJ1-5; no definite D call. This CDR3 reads CASSIKGWNQPQHF. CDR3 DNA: TGTGCCAGTAGTATCAAAGGGTGGAATCAGCCCCAGCATTTT.